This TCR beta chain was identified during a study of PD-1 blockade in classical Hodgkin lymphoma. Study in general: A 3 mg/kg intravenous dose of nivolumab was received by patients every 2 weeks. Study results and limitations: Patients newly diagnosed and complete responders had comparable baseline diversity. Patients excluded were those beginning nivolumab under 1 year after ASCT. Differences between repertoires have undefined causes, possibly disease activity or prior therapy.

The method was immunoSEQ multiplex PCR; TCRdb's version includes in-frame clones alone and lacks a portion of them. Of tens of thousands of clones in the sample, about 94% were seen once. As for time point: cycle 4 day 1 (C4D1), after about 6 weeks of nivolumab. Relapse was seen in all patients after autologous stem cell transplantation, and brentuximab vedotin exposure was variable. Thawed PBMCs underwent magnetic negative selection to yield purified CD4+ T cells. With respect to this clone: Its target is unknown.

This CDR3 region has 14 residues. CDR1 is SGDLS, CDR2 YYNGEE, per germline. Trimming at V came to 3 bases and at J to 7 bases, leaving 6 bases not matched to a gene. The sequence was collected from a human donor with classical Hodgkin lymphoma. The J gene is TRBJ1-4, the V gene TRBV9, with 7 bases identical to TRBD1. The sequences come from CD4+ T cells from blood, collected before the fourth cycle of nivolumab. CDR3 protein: CASSANRGREKLFF. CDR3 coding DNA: TGTGCCAGCAGCGCCAACAGGGGTCGTGAAAAACTGTTTTTT. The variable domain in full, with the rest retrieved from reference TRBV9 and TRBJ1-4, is DSGVTQTPKHLITATGQRVTLRCSPRSGDLSVYWYQQSLDQGLQFLIQYYNGEERAKGNILERFSAQQFPDLHSELNLSSLELGDSALYFCASSANRGREKLFFGSGTQLSVL.